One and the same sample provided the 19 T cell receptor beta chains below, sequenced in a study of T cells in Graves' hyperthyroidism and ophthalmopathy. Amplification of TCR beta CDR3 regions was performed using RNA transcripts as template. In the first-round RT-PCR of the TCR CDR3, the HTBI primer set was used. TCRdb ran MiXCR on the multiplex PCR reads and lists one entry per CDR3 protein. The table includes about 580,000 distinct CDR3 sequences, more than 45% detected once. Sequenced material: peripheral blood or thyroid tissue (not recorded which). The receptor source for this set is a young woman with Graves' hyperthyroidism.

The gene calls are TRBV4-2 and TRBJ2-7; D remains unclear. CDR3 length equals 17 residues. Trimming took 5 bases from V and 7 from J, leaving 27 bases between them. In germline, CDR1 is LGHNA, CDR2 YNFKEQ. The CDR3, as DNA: TGTGCCAGCAGCGGGTCACCCGGGCACCGAAACACCGGGGAGCAGTACTTC. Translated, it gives CASSGSPGHRNTGEQYF.

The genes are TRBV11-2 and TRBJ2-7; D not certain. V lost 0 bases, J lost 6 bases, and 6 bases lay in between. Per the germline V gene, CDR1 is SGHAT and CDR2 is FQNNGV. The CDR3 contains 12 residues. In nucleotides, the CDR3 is TGTGCCAGCAGCTTAGATTTCCTCGAGCAGTACTTC. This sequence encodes CASSLDFLEQYF.

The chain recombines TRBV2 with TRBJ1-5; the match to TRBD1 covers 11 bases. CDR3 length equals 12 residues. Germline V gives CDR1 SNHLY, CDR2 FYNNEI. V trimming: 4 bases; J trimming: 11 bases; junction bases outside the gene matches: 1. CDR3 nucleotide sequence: TGTGCCAGCAGTGGGGACAGGGGGTCCCAGCATTTT. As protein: CASSGDRGSQHF.

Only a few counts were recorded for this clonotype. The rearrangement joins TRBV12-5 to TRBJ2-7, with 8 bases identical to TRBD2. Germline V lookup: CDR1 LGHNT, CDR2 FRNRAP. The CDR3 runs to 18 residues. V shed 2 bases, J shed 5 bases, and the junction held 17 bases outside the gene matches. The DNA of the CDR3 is TGTGCTAGTGGTTTGTCCGTCTGGGGCGGGAGGCCTGGGGACGAGCAGTACTTC. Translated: CASGLSVWGGRPGDEQYF.

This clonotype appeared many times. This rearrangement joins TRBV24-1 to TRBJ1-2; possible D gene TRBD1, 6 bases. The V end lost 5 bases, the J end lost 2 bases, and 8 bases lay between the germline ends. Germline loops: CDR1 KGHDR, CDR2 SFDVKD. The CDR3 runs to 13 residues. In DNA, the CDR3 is TGTGCCACCAGTGGGGGGACAAACTATGGCTACACCTTC. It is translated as CATSGGTNYGYTF.

CDR3 sequence reads: CASSPGTRHYGYTF. The CDR3 DNA reads TGCGCCAGCAGCCCCGGAACGCGGCATTATGGCTACACCTTC. V gene TRBV5-1 combines with J gene TRBJ1-2, with unresolved D. CDR1 and CDR2 from the germline V gene are SGHRS and YFSETQ. V lost 4 bases to trimming and J lost 5 bases, with 15 bases between them. The CDR3 is 14 residues long.

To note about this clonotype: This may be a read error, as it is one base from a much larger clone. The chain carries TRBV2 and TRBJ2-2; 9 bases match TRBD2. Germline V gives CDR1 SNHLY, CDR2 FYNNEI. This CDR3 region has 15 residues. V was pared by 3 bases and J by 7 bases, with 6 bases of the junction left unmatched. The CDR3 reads CASSESSGKVGELFF. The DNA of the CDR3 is TGTGCCAGCAGTGAGTCTAGCGGGAAGGTCGGGGAGCTGTTTTTT. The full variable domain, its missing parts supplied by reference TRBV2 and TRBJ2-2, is EPEVTQTPSHQVTQMGQEVILRCVPISNHLYFYWYRQILGQKVEFLVSFYNNEISEKSEIFDDQFSVERPDGSNFTLKIRSTKLEDSAMYFCASSESSGKVGELFFGEGSRLTVL.

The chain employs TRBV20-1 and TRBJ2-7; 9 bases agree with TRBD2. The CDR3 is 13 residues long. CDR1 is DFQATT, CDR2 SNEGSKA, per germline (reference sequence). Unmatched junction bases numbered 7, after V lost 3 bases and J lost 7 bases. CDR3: CSASSSGIGEQYF. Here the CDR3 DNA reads TGCAGTGCTAGCTCTAGCGGGATAGGTGAGCAGTACTTC.

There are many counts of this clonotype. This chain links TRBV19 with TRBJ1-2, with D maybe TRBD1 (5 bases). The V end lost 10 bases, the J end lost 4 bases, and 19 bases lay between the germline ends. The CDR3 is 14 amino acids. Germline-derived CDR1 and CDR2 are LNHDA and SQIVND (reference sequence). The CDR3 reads CAIRGDSSFYGYTF. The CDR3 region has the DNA TGTGCCATCCGAGGAGACAGCTCATTCTATGGCTACACCTTC.

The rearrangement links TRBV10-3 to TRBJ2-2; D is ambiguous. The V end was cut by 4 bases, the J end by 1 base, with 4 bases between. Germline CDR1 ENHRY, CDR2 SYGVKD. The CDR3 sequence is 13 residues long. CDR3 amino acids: CAISGRNTGELFF. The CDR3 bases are TGTGCCATCAGTGGCAGGAACACCGGGGAGCTGTTTTTT.

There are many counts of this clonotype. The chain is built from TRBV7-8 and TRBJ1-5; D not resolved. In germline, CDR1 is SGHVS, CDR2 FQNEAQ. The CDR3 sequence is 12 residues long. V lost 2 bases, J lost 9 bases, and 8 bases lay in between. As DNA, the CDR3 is TGTGCCAGCAGCTTAATTAGTCGGCCCCAGCATTTT. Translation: CASSLISRPQHF.

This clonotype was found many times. CDR3 in amino acids: CASRARDTIYEQYF. CDR3 nucleotide sequence: TGTGCCAGCAGGGCCCGGGACACCATCTACGAGCAGTACTTC. V gene TRBV19 combines with J gene TRBJ2-7; D might be TRBD1 (6 bases). The V gene's germline CDR1 is LNHDA and CDR2 SQIVND (reference sequence). The CDR3 has 14 amino acids. Trimming removed 9 bases at V and 3 bases at J, with 18 bases between.

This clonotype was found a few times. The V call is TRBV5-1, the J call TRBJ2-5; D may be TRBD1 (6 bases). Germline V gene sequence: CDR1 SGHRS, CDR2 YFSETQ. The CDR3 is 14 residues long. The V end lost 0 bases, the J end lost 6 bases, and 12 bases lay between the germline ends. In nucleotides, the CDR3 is TGCGCCAGCAGCTTGGGATCAGGGGTAAAGACCCAGTACTTC. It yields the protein CASSLGSGVKTQYF. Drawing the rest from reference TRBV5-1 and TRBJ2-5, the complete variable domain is KAGVTQTPRYLIKTRGQQVTLSCSPISGHRSVSWYQQTPGQGLQFLFEYFSETQRNKGNFPGRFSGRQFSNSRSEMNVSTLELGDSALYLCASSLGSGVKTQYFGPGTRLLVL.

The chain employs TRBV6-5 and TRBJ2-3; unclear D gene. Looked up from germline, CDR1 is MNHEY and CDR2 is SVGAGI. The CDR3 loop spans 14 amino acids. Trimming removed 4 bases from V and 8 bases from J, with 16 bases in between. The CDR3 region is CASSLTANSRTQYF. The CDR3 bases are TGTGCCAGCAGTTTGACGGCCAACTCACGTACGCAGTATTTT.

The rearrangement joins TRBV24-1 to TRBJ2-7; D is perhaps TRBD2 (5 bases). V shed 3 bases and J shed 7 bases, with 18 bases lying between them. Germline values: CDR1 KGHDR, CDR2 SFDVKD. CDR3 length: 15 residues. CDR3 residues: CATSDPRAGINEQYF. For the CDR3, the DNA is TGTGCCACCAGTGATCCGCGGGCCGGGATTAATGAGCAGTACTTC.

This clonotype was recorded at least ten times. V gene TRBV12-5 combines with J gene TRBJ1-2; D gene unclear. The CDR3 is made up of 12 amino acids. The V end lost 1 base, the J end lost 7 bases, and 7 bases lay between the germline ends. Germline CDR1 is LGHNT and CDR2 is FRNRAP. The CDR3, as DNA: TGTGCTAGTGGTTTGGCGCCGGGTGGCTACACCTTC. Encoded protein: CASGLAPGGYTF.

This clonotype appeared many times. The CDR3 nucleotides read TGTGCCAGCAGGAGAGGGACAGATTGGGGTTCACCCCTCCACTTT. It specifies CASRRGTDWGSPLHF. The chain couples TRBV3-1 to TRBJ1-6; 7 bases are a match to TRBD1. V was clipped by 6 bases and J by 9 bases; unmatched bases: 11. The germline V gene encodes CDR1 LGHDT and CDR2 YNNKEL (reference sequence). The CDR3 runs to 15 residues.

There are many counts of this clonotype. The CDR3 coding sequence is TGTGCCAGCAGTTACTCGGGACAGGGAAACAATGGCTACACCTTC. Translating gives CASSYSGQGNNGYTF. This chain links TRBV6-5 with TRBJ1-2; 9 nucleotides match TRBD1. CDR1 and CDR2 from the germline V gene are MNHEY and SVGAGI. This CDR3 contains 15 residues. Trimming at V came to 0 bases and at J to 6 bases, leaving 5 bases not matched to a gene.

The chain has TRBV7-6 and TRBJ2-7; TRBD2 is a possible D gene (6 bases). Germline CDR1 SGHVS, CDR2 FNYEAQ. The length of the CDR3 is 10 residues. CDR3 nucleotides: TGTGCTAGAGCGGGCTACGAGCAGTACTTC. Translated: CARAGYEQYF.